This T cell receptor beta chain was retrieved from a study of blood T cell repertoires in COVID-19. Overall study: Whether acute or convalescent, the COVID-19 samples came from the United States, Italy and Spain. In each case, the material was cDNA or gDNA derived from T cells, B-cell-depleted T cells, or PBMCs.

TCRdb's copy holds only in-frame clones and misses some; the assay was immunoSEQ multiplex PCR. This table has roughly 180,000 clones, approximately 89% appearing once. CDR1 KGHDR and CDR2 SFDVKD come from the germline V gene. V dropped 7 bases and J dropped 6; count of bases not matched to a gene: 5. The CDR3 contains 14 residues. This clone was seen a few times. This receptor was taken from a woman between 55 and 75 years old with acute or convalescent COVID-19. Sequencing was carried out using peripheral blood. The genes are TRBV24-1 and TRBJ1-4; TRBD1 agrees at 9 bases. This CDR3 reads CATRETGGDEKLFF. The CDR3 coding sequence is TGTGCCACCAGAGAGACAGGGGGGGATGAAAAACTGTTTTTT.